The next 21 T cell receptor beta chains were all read from a single sample in a study of cytomegalovirus exposure and HLA in healthy donors. Generated by immunoSEQ multiplex PCR, the TCRdb table keeps only in-frame clones and is missing some. The repertoire has approximately 160,000 clones, more than 80% of them found once; the top ten carry over 2.5%. Material for sequencing was PBMCs. The receptors here all came from a woman under 30 in good health and CMV-seropositive.

This chain joins TRBV29-1 and TRBJ2-1; 9 bases map to TRBD2. Germline-derived CDR1 and CDR2 are SQVTM and ANQGSEA. This CDR3 has 14 amino acids. V was clipped by 6 bases and J by 4 bases; unmatched bases: 7. CDR3 sequence reads: CSVQAGGTYNEQFF. The DNA for the CDR3 is TGCAGCGTGCAAGCGGGAGGCACATACAATGAGCAGTTCTTC.

The chain couples TRBV5-1 to TRBJ2-5; 9 bases match TRBD1. Germline trimming cut 4 bases from V and 5 bases from J; bases unmatched to any gene: 9. Germline V gene lookup returns CDR1 SGHRS and CDR2 YFSETQ. This CDR3 is 15 amino acids long. The DNA for the CDR3 is TGCGCCAGCAGCCCGACGGGGACAGGGTTGGAGACCCAGTACTTC. Amino acids: CASSPTGTGLETQYF.

The chain carries TRBV2 and TRBJ2-7; TRBD1 matches 7 bases. Germline values: CDR1 SNHLY, CDR2 FYNNEI. The CDR3 has 14 amino acids. The J segment lost 1 base and the V segment lost 7 bases, leaving 7 bases of the junction unmatched. The CDR3 nucleotides are TGTGCCAGCACCCAAGAGGGGGCTTCCTACGAGCAGTACTTC. This gives the protein CASTQEGASYEQYF.

This rearrangement joins TRBV5-5 to TRBJ2-5; 7 bases agree with TRBD1. Per germline, CDR1 SGHKS and CDR2 YYEKEE (reference sequence). The CDR3 totals 15 residues. V trimming: 4 bases; J trimming: 4 bases; junction bases outside the gene matches: 10. CDR3 in amino acids: CASSPLTGPRETQYF. The CDR3 DNA is TGTGCCAGCAGCCCCCTGACAGGGCCCAGAGAGACCCAGTACTTC. The full variable domain, in which reference TRBV5-5 and TRBJ2-5 provide the parts outside the CDR3, is DAGVTQSPTHLIKTRGQQVTLRCSPISGHKSVSWYQQVLGQGPQFIFQYYEKEERGRGNFPDRFSARQFPNYSSELNVNALLLGDSALYLCASSPLTGPRETQYFGPGTRLLVL.

This chain uses TRBV10-1 with TRBJ2-2; 7 nucleotides line up with TRBD1. The CDR3 loop spans 18 amino acids. Unmatched junction bases numbered 16, after V lost 7 bases and J lost 2 bases. Germline lookup yields CDR1 WNHNN and CDR2 SYGVQD (reference sequence). CDR3 DNA: TGCGCCAGCAAGGGGCCCAATTCCGGGACAGAAAACACCGGGGAGCTGTTTTTT. It codes for CASKGPNSGTENTGELFF.

The gene calls are TRBV9 and TRBJ1-2; 7 bases line up with TRBD1. The CDR3 loop spans 16 amino acids. Germline V gene lookup returns CDR1 SGDLS and CDR2 YYNGEE. V lost 3 bases to trimming and J lost 4 bases; unmatched junction nucleotides: 12. In DNA, the CDR3 is TGTGCCAGCAGCGCTGACCTGGCTGGGACAGCCTATGGCTACACCTTC. It translates to CASSADLAGTAYGYTF. Full variable domain (rest looked up from reference TRBV9 and TRBJ1-2): DSGVTQTPKHLITATGQRVTLRCSPRSGDLSVYWYQQSLDQGLQFLIQYYNGEERAKGNILERFSAQQFPDLHSELNLSSLELGDSALYFCASSADLAGTAYGYTFGSGTRLTVV.

The V call is TRBV6-5, the J call TRBJ1-2, with no clear D. The CDR3 runs to 13 residues. Germline loops: CDR1 MNHEY, CDR2 SVGAGI. Trimming removed 0 bases at V and 3 bases at J, with 5 bases between. This CDR3 reads CASSYSPDYGYTF. CDR3 DNA sequence: TGTGCCAGCAGTTACTCCCCCGACTATGGCTACACCTTC.

This clone appeared a few times. V is TRBV28 and J is TRBJ1-1; TRBD1 matches at 8 bases. This CDR3 is 15 amino acids long. Trimming cost V 6 bases and J 0 bases; bases outside gene matches: 6. The germline V gene has CDR1 MDHEN and CDR2 SYDVKM. Written as DNA, the CDR3 is TGTGCCAGCAGCACAGGGGGGAGGATGAACACTGAAGCTTTCTTT. As protein: CASSTGGRMNTEAFF. The whole variable domain, filled in from reference TRBV28 and TRBJ1-1, reads DVKVTQSSRYLVKRTGEKVFLECVQDMDHENMFWYRQDPGLGLRLIYFSYDVKMKEKGDIPEGYSVSREKKERFSLILESASTNQTSMYLCASSTGGRMNTEAFFGQGTRLTVV.

The V call is TRBV5-6, the J call TRBJ2-4, with 9 bases matching TRBD1. In germline, CDR1 is SGHDT, CDR2 YYEEEE. Unmatched junction bases numbered 4, after V lost 2 bases and J lost 4 bases. This CDR3 spans 15 amino acids. The CDR3 region has the DNA TGTGCCAGCAGCTTACGACAGGGGGTGAAAAACATTCAGTACTTC. Translating it yields CASSLRQGVKNIQYF. The full variable domain, its missing parts supplied by reference TRBV5-6 and TRBJ2-4, is DAGVTQSPTHLIKTRGQQVTLRCSPKSGHDTVSWYQQALGQGPQFIFQYYEEEERQRGNFPDRFSGHQFPNYSSELNVNALLLGDSALYLCASSLRQGVKNIQYFGAGTRLSVL.

This chain connects TRBV18 to TRBJ2-3; TRBD2 is a possible D gene (6 bases). Germline CDR1 KGHSH, CDR2 LQKENI. This CDR3 comprises 15 residues. With 3 bases removed from V and 6 bases from J, the gap between germline ends came to 16 bases. The chain's CDR3 is CASSPTGTFADTQYF. CDR3 coding DNA: TGTGCCAGCTCACCGACCGGGACTTTTGCGGATACGCAGTATTTT.

The chain is built from TRBV7-9 and TRBJ2-3, with D perhaps matching TRBD1 (6 bases). The CDR3 spans 17 residues. CDR1 and CDR2 (germline): SEHNR, FQNEAQ (reference sequence). V was clipped by 4 bases and J by 2 bases, with 19 bases between them. CDR3 sequence reads: CASSWGPSRDTTDTQYF. For the CDR3, the DNA is TGTGCCAGCAGCTGGGGCCCCTCCCGGGACACCACAGATACGCAGTATTTT. The entire variable domain, with the rest obtained from reference TRBV7-9 and TRBJ2-3, is as follows: DTGVSQNPRHKITKRGQNVTFRCDPISEHNRLYWYRQTLGQGPEFLTYFQNEAQLEKSRLLSDRFSAERPKGSFSTLEIQRTEQGDSAMYLCASSWGPSRDTTDTQYFGPGTRLTVL.

This clone was observed a handful of times. This chain links TRBV2 with TRBJ2-7, with 7 bases fitting TRBD1. The junction had 14 bases not matched to a gene; V was cut back by 7 bases and J by 2 bases. This CDR3 spans 16 amino acids. CDR1 is SNHLY and CDR2 is FYNNEI in the germline V gene. The CDR3 loop is CASINTGTAYAYEQYF. CDR3 nucleotide sequence: TGTGCCAGCATTAACACCGGGACAGCTTACGCCTACGAGCAGTACTTC.

This clone was counted a few times. The chain is built from TRBV20-1 and TRBJ2-3; D is uncertain. CDR1 DFQATT and CDR2 SNEGSKA come from the germline V gene (reference sequence). V was pared by 1 base and J by 6 bases, with 2 bases between. The CDR3 has 10 amino acids. This CDR3 reads CSARADTQYF. CDR3 DNA: TGCAGTGCTAGAGCTGATACGCAGTATTTT.

This clone came up a few times. The chain employs TRBV6-5 and TRBJ1-2, with unresolved D. The CDR3 contains 13 residues. Trimming took off 7 bases at V and 3 bases at J, with 12 bases between the two ends. The germline V gene encodes CDR1 MNHEY and CDR2 SVGAGI. The CDR3: CASIGRDYYGYTF. CDR3 bases: TGTGCCAGCATTGGACGGGATTACTATGGCTACACCTTC.

This clone showed up just a few times. The chain has TRBV5-4 and TRBJ2-7, with TRBD2 identical over 7 bases. Losses at the gene ends were 4 bases for V and 4 bases for J; bases not matched to a gene: 5. The CDR3 is 13 residues long. CDR1 and CDR2 (germline): SGHNT, YYREEE (reference sequence). The CDR3 region is CASSTGLEYEQYF. The CDR3 coding sequence is TGTGCCAGCAGCACAGGACTAGAATACGAGCAGTACTTC.

The gene calls are TRBV28 and TRBJ2-5; a possible D gene is TRBD2 (5 bases). Trimming took off 3 bases at V and 4 bases at J, with 12 bases between the two ends. The germline V gene has CDR1 MDHEN and CDR2 SYDVKM. This CDR3 comprises 14 residues. CDR3 loop: CASSFFTGIETQYF. DNA of the CDR3: TGTGCCAGCAGTTTTTTTACGGGGATAGAGACCCAGTACTTC.

The V call is TRBV14, the J call TRBJ1-2; D is perhaps TRBD1 (5 bases). This CDR3 is built from 14 residues. Germline V gene data show CDR1 as SGHDN and CDR2 as FVKESK. V was trimmed by 4 bases and J by 9 bases, leaving 18 bases between them. The CDR3: CASSPMGQGLRYTF. CDR3 in DNA: TGTGCCAGCAGCCCCATGGGGCAGGGCCTCCGCTACACCTTC.

The rearrangement uses TRBV4-1 and TRBJ1-4; D is unclear. The V end was cut by 1 base, the J end by 2 bases, with 11 bases between. Germline CDR1 reads MGHRA; CDR2 reads YSYEKL. There are 16 residues in the CDR3. CDR3 protein: CASSQVGRRTNEKLFF. The CDR3 nucleotides read TGCGCCAGCAGCCAAGTAGGGAGACGGACTAATGAAAAACTGTTTTTT.

J is TRBJ2-1 and V is TRBV6-1; 8 nucleotides agree with TRBD2. The germline V gene has CDR1 MNHNS and CDR2 SASEGT. The V and J ends lost 2 bases and 8 bases, in that order; junction bases with no gene match: 11. There are 16 residues in the CDR3. The CDR3 DNA reads as TGTGCCAGCAGTGAAAGCCGCGGGAGGCCATTGGATGAGCAGTTCTTC. It translates to CASSESRGRPLDEQFF.

This clone was picked up one time. V and J are TRBV2 and TRBJ2-1, with D hard to call. Germline CDR1 and CDR2: SNHLY and FYNNEI. The CDR3 runs 17 residues. V was trimmed by 4 bases and J by 2 bases, leaving 18 bases between them. CDR3 loop: CASSVESAPSPYNEQFF. The CDR3 DNA is TGTGCCAGCAGTGTAGAGAGCGCACCGTCGCCCTACAATGAGCAGTTCTTC.

V and J are TRBV10-1 and TRBJ2-5; TRBD1 matches 9 bases. The J segment lost 9 bases and the V segment lost 9 bases, leaving 14 bases of the junction unmatched. The germline V gene encodes CDR1 WNHNN and CDR2 SYGVQD (reference sequence). The CDR3 is 14 residues long. DNA for the CDR3: TGCGCCAGTAGACGGGACAGGGTACATTGGGCCCAGTACTTC. It translates to CASRRDRVHWAQYF.